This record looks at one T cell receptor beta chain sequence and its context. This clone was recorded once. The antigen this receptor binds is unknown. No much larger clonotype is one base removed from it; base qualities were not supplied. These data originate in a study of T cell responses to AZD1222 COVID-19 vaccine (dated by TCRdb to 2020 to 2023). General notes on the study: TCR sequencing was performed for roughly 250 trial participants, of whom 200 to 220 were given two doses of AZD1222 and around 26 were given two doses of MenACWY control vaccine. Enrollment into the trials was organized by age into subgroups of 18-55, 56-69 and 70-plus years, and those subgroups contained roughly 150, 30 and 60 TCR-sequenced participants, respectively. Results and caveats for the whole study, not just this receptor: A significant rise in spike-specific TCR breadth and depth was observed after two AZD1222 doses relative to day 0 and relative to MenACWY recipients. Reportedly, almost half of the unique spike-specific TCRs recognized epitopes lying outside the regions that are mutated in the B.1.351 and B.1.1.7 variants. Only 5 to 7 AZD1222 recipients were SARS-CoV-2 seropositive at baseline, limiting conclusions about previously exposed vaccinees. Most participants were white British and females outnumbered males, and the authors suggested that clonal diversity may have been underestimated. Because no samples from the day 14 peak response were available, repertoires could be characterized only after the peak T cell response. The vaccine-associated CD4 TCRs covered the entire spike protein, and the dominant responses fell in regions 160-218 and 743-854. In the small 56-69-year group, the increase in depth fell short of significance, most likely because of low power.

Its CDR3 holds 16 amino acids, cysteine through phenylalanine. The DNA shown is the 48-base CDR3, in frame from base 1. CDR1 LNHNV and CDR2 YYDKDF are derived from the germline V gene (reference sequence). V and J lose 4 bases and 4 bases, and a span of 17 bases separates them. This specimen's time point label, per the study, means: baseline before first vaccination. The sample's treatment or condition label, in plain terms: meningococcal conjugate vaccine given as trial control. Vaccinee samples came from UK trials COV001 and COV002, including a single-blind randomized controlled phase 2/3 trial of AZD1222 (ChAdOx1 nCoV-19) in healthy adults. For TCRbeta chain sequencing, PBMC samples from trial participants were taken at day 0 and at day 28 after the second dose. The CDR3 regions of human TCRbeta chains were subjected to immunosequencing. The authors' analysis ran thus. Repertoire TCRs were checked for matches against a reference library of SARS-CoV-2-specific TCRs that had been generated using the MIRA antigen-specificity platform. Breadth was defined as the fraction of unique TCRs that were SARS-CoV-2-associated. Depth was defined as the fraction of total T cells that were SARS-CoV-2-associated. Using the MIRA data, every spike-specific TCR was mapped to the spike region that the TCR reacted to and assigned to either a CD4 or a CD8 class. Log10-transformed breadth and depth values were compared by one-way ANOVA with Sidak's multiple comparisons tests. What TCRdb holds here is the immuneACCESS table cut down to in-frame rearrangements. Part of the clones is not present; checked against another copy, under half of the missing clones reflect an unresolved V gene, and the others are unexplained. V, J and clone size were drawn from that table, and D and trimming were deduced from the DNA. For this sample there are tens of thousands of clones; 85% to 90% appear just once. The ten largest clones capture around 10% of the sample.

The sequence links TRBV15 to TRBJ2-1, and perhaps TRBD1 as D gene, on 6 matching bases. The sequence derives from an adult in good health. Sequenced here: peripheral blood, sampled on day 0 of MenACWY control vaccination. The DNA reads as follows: TGTGCCACCAGCAAAGATGTCGGGACACGTTACAATGAGCAGTTCTTC. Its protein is CATSKDVGTRYNEQFF.